A selection of T cell receptor beta chains follows, all from one sample in a study of graft-versus-host responses after intestinal transplantation. The protocol was immunoSEQ multiplex PCR, while the TCRdb copy is restricted to in-frame clones and leaves out a portion. The table shows about 120,000 clones, with over 80% occurring only once. Antigens of these TCRs are unknown. The material sequenced was unstimulated CD4+ T cells sorted from spleen or lymph node cells, taken before intestinal transplant. The receptors were sampled from a human donor who received an intestinal transplant. Both conserved end residues are part of each CDR3. A D gene is named only where the DNA matches it firmly. Some rows mark clone size as missing; the rest say once, few, many or name a class of expanded clone.

size | J | V | D | CDR3 | DNA
- | TRBJ1-4 | TRBV28 | - | CASSPPGAVNEKLFF | TGTGCCAGCAGTCCCCCAGGGGCTGTTAATGAAAAACTGTTTTTT
- | TRBJ1-2 | TRBV9 | - | CASSAEGFGLGYTF | TGTGCCAGCAGCGCCGAAGGGTTTGGATTGGGCTACACCTTC
- | TRBJ1-2 | TRBV29-1 | TRBD1 | CSVEADRGGVDTF | TGCAGCGTTGAAGCCGACAGGGGAGGAGTCGACACCTTC
- | TRBJ1-1 | TRBV28 | TRBD1 | CASSPPGTGLRAFF | TGTGCCAGCAGCCCCCCCGGGACAGGCCTACGGGCTTTCTTT
- | TRBJ1-5 | TRBV30 | TRBD1 | CAWSDKTGFHQPQHF | TGTGCCTGGAGTGACAAGACAGGGTTTCATCAGCCCCAGCATTTT
once | TRBJ2-2 | TRBV2 | - | CASRPGQLTGELFF | TGTGCCAGCAGGCCCGGACAGCTCACCGGGGAGCTGTTTTTT
- | TRBJ2-7 | TRBV6-1 | TRBD1 | CASSRQGNSYEQYF | TGTGCCAGCAGTAGACAGGGGAACTCCTACGAGCAGTACTTC
- | TRBJ1-3 | TRBV7-9 | - | CASSPSGARADTIYF | TGTGCCAGCAGCCCCTCCGGGGCCCGGGCGGACACCATATATTTT
- | TRBJ2-1 | TRBV11-2 | TRBD2 | CASRSGTSGSSYNEQFF | TGTGCCAGCAGGAGCGGGACTAGCGGGAGCTCCTACAATGAGCAGTTCTTC
- | TRBJ2-7 | TRBV6-1 | - | CASSEVRLYEQYF | TGTGCCAGCAGTGAAGTCAGGCTCTACGAGCAGTACTTC
- | TRBJ2-7 | TRBV4-2 | - | CASSPGAGARQYF | TGTGCCAGCAGCCCGGGGGCCGGCGCGAGGCAGTACTTC
- | TRBJ2-1 | TRBV28 | TRBD2 | CASSLIAGGQYNEQFF | TGTGCCAGCAGCCTTATAGCGGGAGGGCAGTACAATGAGCAGTTCTTC
- | TRBJ1-1 | TRBV11-1 | - | CASSRGRGLNTEAFF | TGTGCCAGCAGCAGAGGCCGGGGCTTAAACACTGAAGCTTTCTTT
- | TRBJ1-5 | TRBV2 | TRBD1 | CASSYSGTGGQPQHF | TGTGCCAGCAGTTACTCCGGGACAGGGGGTCAGCCCCAGCATTTT
- | TRBJ2-2 | TRBV15 | - | CATREGLSGELFF | TGTGCCACCAGGGAAGGACTTTCCGGGGAGCTGTTTTTT
- | TRBJ1-1 | TRBV4-1 | - | CASSPQMNTEAFF | TGCGCCAGCAGCCCACAAATGAACACTGAAGCTTTCTTT
- | TRBJ2-7 | TRBV7-9 | - | CASSSTVYEQYF | TGTGCCAGCAGCTCCACAGTTTACGAGCAGTACTTC
- | TRBJ2-5 | TRBV4-1 | TRBD1 | CASSQGPGQGLSETQYF | TGCGCCAGCAGCCAGGGCCCGGGACAGGGATTATCAGAGACCCAGTACTTC
- | TRBJ1-2 | TRBV6-5 | TRBD1 | CASRSRGGGYTF | TGTGCCAGCAGGTCCCGAGGGGGCGGCTACACCTTC
- | TRBJ2-5 | TRBV18 | - | CASSSRPGTEETQYF | TGTGCCAGCTCATCTCGGCCCGGAACAGAAGAGACCCAGTACTTC